This TCR beta chain was found in a study of blood T cell repertoires in COVID-19. At the level of the study: Acute and convalescent COVID-19 samples came from the United States, Italy and Spain. T cells, B-cell-depleted T cells, or PBMCs supplied cDNA or gDNA.

Cohort assignment relied on participant-reported clinical history. Recovery meant two consecutive negative NP/OP PCR tests, professional clearance, or resolved symptoms. Data came from immunoSEQ multiplex PCR; TCRdb stores just in-frame clones and leaves some out. This sample carries 400,000 to 500,000 clones, around 89% of them seen once, and the ten largest clones take less than 2%. The receptor comes from a woman aged 40 to 55 who had recovered from COVID-19. The sample consisted of PBMCs or T cells enriched from blood (not recorded which).

CDR3 DNA sequence: TGTGCCAGCAGCTTAGTGGGGCTAGCGGGAGGGGTGATCACCGGGGAGCTGTTTTTT. Protein sequence: CASSLVGLAGGVITGELFF. The rearrangement links TRBV7-2 to TRBJ2-2; TRBD2 matches 12 bases. The ends lost 1 base at V and 4 bases at J; junction bases unmatched: 10. Germline V gene sequence: CDR1 SGHTA, CDR2 FQGNSA. CDR3 size: 19 residues.